A selection of T cell receptor beta chains follows, all from one sample in a study of post-analysis software for immune sequencing data. TCRdb ran MiXCR on the PCR reads and lists one entry per CDR3 protein. The sample lists approximately 770,000 distinct CDR3 sequences; around 46% were seen once. The specimen sequenced was blood. These receptors all stem from a girl between 10 and 17 years old with multiple sclerosis. The CDR3 runs from the conserved cysteine through the conserved F or W. A D gene is named only where the DNA matches it firmly. Size is stated for part of the rows, as once, few or many counts, or as a class when the clone is expanded.

j_call v_call d_call cdr3_length clone_size cdr3_nt cdr3_aa
TRBJ2-1 TRBV20-1 - 11 - TGCAGCGTTAGCGACTACAATGAGCAGTTCTTC CSVSDYNEQFF
TRBJ2-3 TRBV20-1 - 15 - TGCAGTGCTAGCTCTCCGTTCTCTAGCACAGATACGCAGTATTTT CSASSPFSSTDTQYF
TRBJ2-1 TRBV4-2 TRBD2 15 - TGTGCCAGCAGCCAAGATGTTGGGACTAGGAGTGAGCAGTTCTTC CASSQDVGTRSEQFF
TRBJ2-1 TRBV7-3 TRBD2 16 - TGTGCCAGCAGCTTAAAGGCTAGCGGGAGCCACAATGAGCAGTTCTTC CASSLKASGSHNEQFF
TRBJ2-3 TRBV12-3/TRBV12-4 TRBD2 14 few TGTGCCAGCAGGATAGCGGGAGCTCCGGATACGCAGTATTTT CASRIAGAPDTQYF
TRBJ2-5 TRBV7-2 TRBD1 15 few TGTGCCAGCAGCTCCCAGACAGGGGTGCAAGAGACCCAGTACTTC CASSSQTGVQETQYF
TRBJ2-1 TRBV29-1 - 11 few TGCAGCGTTGAAGTAGTGGATGAGCAGTTCTTC CSVEVVDEQFF
TRBJ1-1 TRBV25-1 - 13 - TGTGCCAGCAGGGACGGCTCTGTCCTTGAAGCTTTCTTT CASRDGSVLEAFF
TRBJ2-5 TRBV27 TRBD1 15 - TGTGCCAGCAGACCCCTGACAGGGGCAGATGAGACCCAGTACTTC CASRPLTGADETQYF
TRBJ2-6 TRBV29-1 - 13 many TGCAGCGTTCGGCCCTCTGGGGCCAACGTCCTGACTTTC CSVRPSGANVLTF
TRBJ2-5 TRBV5-1 - 16 - TGCGCCAGCAGCTTGGGGGGAGTTTTGACAGAAGAGACCCAGTACTTC CASSLGGVLTEETQYF
TRBJ2-1 TRBV7-2 TRBD2 17 few TGTGCCAGCAGCTTTCTGACTAGCGGGTTATCCTACAATGAGCAGTTCTTC CASSFLTSGLSYNEQFF
TRBJ2-7 TRBV6-2/TRBV6-3 - 14 - TGTGCCAGCAGTTCCTTCGGGAGCGGCTACGAGCAGTACTTC CASSSFGSGYEQYF
TRBJ2-3 TRBV13 - 16 few TGTGCCAGCAGCTTAGTCGTTCCCCCTGGCACAGATACGCAGTATTTT CASSLVVPPGTDTQYF
TRBJ1-5 TRBV24-1 - 18 few TGTGCCACCAGTGACCGAAACAGGGAGGGGAAAAGCAATCAGCCCCAGCATTTT CATSDRNREGKSNQPQHF
TRBJ1-2 TRBV12-3/TRBV12-4 - 14 - TGTGCCAGCAGACCCCTCGGGGCAGAATATGGCTACACCTTC CASRPLGAEYGYTF
TRBJ2-1 TRBV29-1 - 14 - TGCAGCGTAGTGGTAGCGAGCTCCTACAATGAGCAGTTCTTC CSVVVASSYNEQFF
TRBJ2-1 TRBV28 TRBD2 17 - TGTGCCAGCAGCTCGATCACTAGCGCTCTCTCCTACAATGAGCAGTTCTTC CASSSITSALSYNEQFF
TRBJ2-5 TRBV12-3/TRBV12-4 - 13 - TGTGCCAGCAGTTTTTGGGGGGCCGAGGCCCAGTACTTC CASSFWGAEAQYF
TRBJ2-7 TRBV12-3/TRBV12-4 - 14 - TGTGCCAGCTCAATCCCCTACCCCGCCTACGAGCAGTACTTC CASSIPYPAYEQYF
TRBJ2-7 TRBV7-9 - 14 - TGTGCCAGCAGCCCCGACAGGCACCCCTACGAGCAGTACTTC CASSPDRHPYEQYF
TRBJ2-5 TRBV19 TRBD1 13 few TGTGCCAGTAGTATCTCGGGGACAGGGCTCCAGTACTTC CASSISGTGLQYF
TRBJ2-1 TRBV27 TRBD1 15 - TGTGCCAGCAGCCGGGGGGACAGGGACCACAATGAGCAGTTCTTC CASSRGDRDHNEQFF
TRBJ1-4 TRBV7-9 - 16 few TGTGCCAGCAGCCCTAGCAGGGCGAAGGAAAATGAAAAACTGTTTTTT CASSPSRAKENEKLFF
TRBJ2-6 TRBV19 - 16 few TGTGCCAGTAGCCTCAGAGGGGGGCTTGGGGCCAACGTCCTGACTTTC CASSLRGGLGANVLTF
TRBJ2-1 TRBV7-7 TRBD2 13 - TGTGCTAGCAGCCCTACTAGCGGGAATGAGCAGTTCTTC CASSPTSGNEQFF
TRBJ1-6 TRBV4-1 - 15 - TGCGCCAGCAGCCAAGGTCCGGGGGAGGATTCACCCCTCCACTTT CASSQGPGEDSPLHF
TRBJ1-2 TRBV4-2 - 14 few TGTGCCAGCAGCCAAGATCCCCGGGGGAATGGCTACACCTTC CASSQDPRGNGYTF
TRBJ1-2 TRBV15 - 14 few TGTGCCACCAGCTCACTCACAGGGAACTATGGCTACACCTTC CATSSLTGNYGYTF
TRBJ2-1 TRBV29-1 - 16 - TGCAGCGTTGAAGGTGGGAGGGGGGGCTCCTACAATGAGCAGTTCTTC CSVEGGRGGSYNEQFF
TRBJ2-1 TRBV7-9 TRBD1 14 few TGTGCCAGCAGCTTAAGACAGGGGTACAATGAGCAGTTCTTC CASSLRQGYNEQFF
TRBJ2-4 TRBV12-3/TRBV12-4 - 16 - TGTGCCAGCAGTCGCTCACAGGGTTGGGGCAAAAACATTCAGTACTTC CASSRSQGWGKNIQYF
TRBJ2-7 TRBV6-2/TRBV6-3 - 16 - TGTGCCAGCAGTTACTCGATGAATCTCCCCTCCTACGAGCAGTACTTC CASSYSMNLPSYEQYF
TRBJ2-5 TRBV15 TRBD1 15 - TGTGCCACCAGCAGACAGGGGGCGAACCAAGAGACCCAGTACTTC CATSRQGANQETQYF
TRBJ1-2 TRBV29-1 - 11 few TGCAGCGTTGTAGATGTTCTTGGCTACACCTTC CSVVDVLGYTF
TRBJ2-1 TRBV7-3 TRBD2 18 - TGTGCCAGCAGCTTACGAAGACCTCTAGCGGGAGGGTACAATGAGCAGTTCTTC CASSLRRPLAGGYNEQFF
TRBJ2-3 TRBV30 - 13 - TGTGCCTGGAGTGGGGCTCCCTTAGATACGCAGTATTTT CAWSGAPLDTQYF
TRBJ2-7 TRBV10-3 TRBD2 18 few TGTGCCATCAGGGGAACAGGGAATGGTAGCGGGACCTCCTACGAGCAGTACTTC CAIRGTGNGSGTSYEQYF
TRBJ2-1 TRBV24-1 - 16 - TGTGCCACCAGTCGGGGACTGATGAGCTCCTACAATGAGCAGTTCTTC CATSRGLMSSYNEQFF
TRBJ2-1 TRBV27 TRBD1 15 - TGTGCCAGCAGTCAGGGGGCGCGGTCCTACAATGAGCAGTTCTTC CASSQGARSYNEQFF
TRBJ2-1 TRBV5-8 - 15 - TGTGCCAGCAGCGACGGAGCGCAACCCCCCAATGAGCAGTTCTTC CASSDGAQPPNEQFF
TRBJ2-7 TRBV7-9 TRBD1 15 - TGTGCCAGCAGCTTAGGGACAGGGCCCTCCTACGAGCAGTACTTC CASSLGTGPSYEQYF
TRBJ2-3 TRBV6-6 TRBD1 16 few TGTGCCAGTAGTTACATAGGGACAGGGTTTTCAGATACGCAGTATTTT CASSYIGTGFSDTQYF
TRBJ2-3 TRBV4-1 TRBD2 17 few TGCGCCAGCAGCCAAGAGGTGGGGGAGGGCTTCACAGATACGCAGTATTTT CASSQEVGEGFTDTQYF
TRBJ1-1 TRBV28 TRBD1 15 - TGTGCCAGCAGACCCCCCGGGACAGGGCTGGGTGAAGCTTTCTTT CASRPPGTGLGEAFF
TRBJ2-5 TRBV4-2 TRBD2 13 few TGTGCTGCGAGGACGGGAGGGAGAGAGACCCAGTACTTC CAARTGGRETQYF
TRBJ2-7 TRBV3-1 - 15 few TGTGCCAGCAGCCAAGCGACTAGGGGTCCCTACGAGCAGTACTTC CASSQATRGPYEQYF
TRBJ2-1 TRBV7-2 TRBD2 14 - TGTGCCAGCAGCTCCCGGACTAGCGGGAGGGAGCAGTTCTTC CASSSRTSGREQFF